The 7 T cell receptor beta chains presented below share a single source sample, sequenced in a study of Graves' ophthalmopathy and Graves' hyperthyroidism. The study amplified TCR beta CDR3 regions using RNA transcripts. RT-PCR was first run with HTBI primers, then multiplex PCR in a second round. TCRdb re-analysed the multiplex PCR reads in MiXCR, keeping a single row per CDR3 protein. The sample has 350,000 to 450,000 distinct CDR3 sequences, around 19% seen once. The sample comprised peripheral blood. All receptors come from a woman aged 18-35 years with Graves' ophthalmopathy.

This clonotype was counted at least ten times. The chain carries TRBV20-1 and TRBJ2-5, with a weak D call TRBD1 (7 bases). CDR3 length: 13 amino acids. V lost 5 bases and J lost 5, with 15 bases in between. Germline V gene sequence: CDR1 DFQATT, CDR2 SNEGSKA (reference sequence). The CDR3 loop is CSAQEGAPETQYF. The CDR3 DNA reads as TGCAGTGCTCAGGAGGGGGCCCCGGAGACCCAGTACTTC.

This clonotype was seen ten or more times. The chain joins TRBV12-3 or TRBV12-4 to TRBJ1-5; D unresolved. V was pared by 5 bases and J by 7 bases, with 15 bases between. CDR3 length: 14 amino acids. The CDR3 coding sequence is TGTGCCAGCAGTGAAATACGGTCCAGGCAGCCCCAGCATTTT. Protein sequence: CASSEIRSRQPQHF.

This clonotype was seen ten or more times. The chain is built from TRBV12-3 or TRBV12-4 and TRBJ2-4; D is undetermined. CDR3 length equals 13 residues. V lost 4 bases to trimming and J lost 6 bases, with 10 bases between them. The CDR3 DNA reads TGTGCCAGCAGTTACACAGTCACAAACATTCAGTACTTC. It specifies CASSYTVTNIQYF.

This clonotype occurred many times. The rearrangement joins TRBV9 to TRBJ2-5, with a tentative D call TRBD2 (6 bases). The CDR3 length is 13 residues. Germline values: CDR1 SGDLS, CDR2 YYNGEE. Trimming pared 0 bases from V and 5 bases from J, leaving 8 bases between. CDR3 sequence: CASSVAGGETQYF. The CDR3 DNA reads TGTGCCAGCAGCGTAGCCGGGGGTGAGACCCAGTACTTC.

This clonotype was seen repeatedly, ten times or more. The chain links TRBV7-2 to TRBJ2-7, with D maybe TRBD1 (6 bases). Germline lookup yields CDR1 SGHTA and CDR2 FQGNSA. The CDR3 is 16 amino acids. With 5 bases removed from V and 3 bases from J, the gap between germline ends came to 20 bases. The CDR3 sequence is CASSRLTGKRIYEQYF. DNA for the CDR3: TGTGCCAGCAGCCGTCTAACAGGGAAGCGCATCTACGAGCAGTACTTC.

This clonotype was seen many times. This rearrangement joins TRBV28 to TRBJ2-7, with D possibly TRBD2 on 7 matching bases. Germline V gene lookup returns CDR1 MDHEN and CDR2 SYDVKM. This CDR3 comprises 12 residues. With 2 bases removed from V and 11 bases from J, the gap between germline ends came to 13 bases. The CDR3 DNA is TGTGCCAGCAGTTTAGCGGGGGCGGGGAAGTACTTC. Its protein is CASSLAGAGKYF.

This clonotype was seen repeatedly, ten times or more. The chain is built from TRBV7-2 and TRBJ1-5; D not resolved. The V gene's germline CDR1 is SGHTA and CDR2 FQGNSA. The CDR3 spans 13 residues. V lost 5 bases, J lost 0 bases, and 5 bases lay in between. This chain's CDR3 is CASSASSNQPQHF. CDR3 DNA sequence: TGTGCCAGCAGCGCCTCTAGCAATCAGCCCCAGCATTTT.